The 5 T cell receptor beta chains in this list originate from one sample, sequenced in a study of blood T cell repertoires in COVID-19. Here immunoSEQ multiplex PCR was the method, and the copy in TCRdb shows in-frame clones only, minus some. Among about 170,000 clones listed, 80% to 95% were seen once. Specimen: peripheral blood. The source is a woman between 45 and 60 years old with acute or convalescent COVID-19.

This sequence joins TRBV7-9 and TRBJ1-4, with 7 bases aligning to TRBD1. V gave up 6 bases and J gave up 13 bases; unmatched junction bases: 14. Germline assignment: CDR1 SEHNR and CDR2 FQNEAQ (reference sequence). The CDR3 sequence is 14 residues long. The CDR3 spells CASSQTGQPGGLFF. The CDR3 DNA follows: TGTGCCAGCAGTCAAACGGGACAGCCTGGGGGACTGTTTTTT. Variable domain in full (rest from reference TRBV7-9 and TRBJ1-4): DTGVSQNPRHKITKRGQNVTFRCDPISEHNRLYWYRQTLGQGPEFLTYFQNEAQLEKSRLLSDRFSAERPKGSFSTLEIQRTEQGDSAMYLCASSQTGQPGGLFFGSGTQLSVL.

The chain employs TRBV19 and TRBJ1-3; TRBD1 is a possible D gene (6 bases). This CDR3 spans 16 amino acids. CDR1 is LNHDA, CDR2 SQIVND, per germline (reference sequence). The V end was cut by 2 bases, the J end by 2 bases, with 13 bases between. In DNA, the CDR3 is TGTGCCAGTAGTATACGGCCCGGGACAACTGGAAACACCATATATTTT. Its translation: CASSIRPGTTGNTIYF.

The V and J genes are TRBV28 and TRBJ2-7; TRBD2 is a possible D gene (5 bases). In germline, CDR1 is MDHEN, CDR2 SYDVKM. CDR3 length equals 15 residues. Trimming removed 7 bases at V and 2 bases at J, with 18 bases between. CDR3 coding DNA: TGTGCCAGCAACCAAGGCGTATCGGGAACCTACGAGCAGTACTTC. The encoded protein is CASNQGVSGTYEQYF.

This clone was recorded a few times. The chain has TRBV12-3 or TRBV12-4 and TRBJ1-2; tentatively, D is TRBD1 (5 bases). Trimming removed 2 bases at V and 8 bases at J, with 6 bases between. The CDR3 extends over 11 amino acids. CDR3 bases: TGTGCCAGCAGTTTATGGGGCGGCTACACCTTC. This gives the protein CASSLWGGYTF.

This chain uses TRBV6-5 with TRBJ1-6; D may be TRBD1 (6 bases). V was clipped by 2 bases and J by 7 bases, with 15 bases between them. The CDR3 length is 16 residues. The germline gives CDR1 MNHEY, CDR2 SVGAGI. The CDR3 reads CASSYRDKGPNSPLHF. The CDR3 DNA is TGTGCCAGCAGTTACAGGGACAAGGGCCCGAATTCACCCCTCCACTTT.